This T cell receptor beta chain was documented in a study of blood T cell repertoires in COVID-19. Study-wide context: Spain, Italy and the United States supplied samples that represented acute and convalescent COVID-19. T cells, B-cell-depleted T cells, or PBMCs supplied cDNA or gDNA.

The CDR3 runs to 13 residues. CDR1 and CDR2 from the germline V gene are SGHTA and FQGTGA. Trimming shortened V by 3 bases and J by 8 bases, and 12 bases separated the two germline ends. Study processing details: The authors estimated nucleated cell counts from reference gene primer amplification. This table comes from immunoSEQ multiplex PCR, and its TCRdb copy is limited to in-frame clones, with some not included. For V, J and clone size, that table is used; D and trimming come from the DNA. Found here are around 59,000 clones, around 82% of them singletons; the top ten hold 7.2%. Material for sequencing was peripheral blood. This clonotype originated in a man in his fifties or sixties with acute or convalescent COVID-19. The chain combines TRBV7-3 with TRBJ2-3, with D unclear. CDR3 DNA sequence: TGTGCCAGCAGCTTCCCGCAGGTGGCTACGCAGTATTTT. Translation: CASSFPQVATQYF.